This T cell receptor beta chain was identified during a study of blood T cell repertoires in COVID-19. In assigning cohorts, the study relied on participant-reported clinical history. The V gene's germline CDR1 is SGHVS and CDR2 FNYEAQ. The length of the CDR3 is 14 residues. Trimming pared 5 bases from V and 0 bases from J, leaving 11 bases between. Libraries were prepared by immunoSEQ multiplex PCR; TCRdb keeps only in-frame clonotypes and omits some of them. The repertoire holds approximately 440,000 clones, with less than 95% as singletons. The sequencing sample was made of PBMCs or T cells enriched from blood (not recorded which). This TCR was sampled from a man between 18 and 29 years old who had recovered from COVID-19. The chain has TRBV7-6 and TRBJ2-7; possibly TRBD1 for D (6 bases). Written as DNA, the CDR3 is TGTGCCAGCAGCGCAGCGACAGGCTCCTACGAGCAGTACTTC. This codes for CASSAATGSYEQYF.